This TCR beta chain was captured in a study of blood T cell repertoires in COVID-19. Study-wide context: Acute and convalescent COVID-19 samples came from the United States, Italy and Spain. The analysed material was cDNA or gDNA that came from T cells, B-cell-depleted T cells, or PBMCs.

The assay was immunoSEQ multiplex PCR, and TCRdb's table has in-frame clones only and misses some. There are over 50,000 clones in the sample; roughly 87% occur only once, and less than 9% lies in the top ten. V shed 3 bases and J shed 4 bases, with 13 bases lying between them. The CDR3 is 14 residues long. CDR1 and CDR2 (germline): SEHNR, FQNEAQ (reference sequence). This chain joins TRBV7-9 and TRBJ2-7; D is perhaps TRBD2 (5 bases). The specimen sequenced was peripheral blood. The TCR originated in a man in his fifties with active COVID-19. The DNA of the CDR3 is TGTGCCAGCAGCTTCCCGGGGATAGGGTACGAGCAGTACTTC. It yields the protein CASSFPGIGYEQYF.